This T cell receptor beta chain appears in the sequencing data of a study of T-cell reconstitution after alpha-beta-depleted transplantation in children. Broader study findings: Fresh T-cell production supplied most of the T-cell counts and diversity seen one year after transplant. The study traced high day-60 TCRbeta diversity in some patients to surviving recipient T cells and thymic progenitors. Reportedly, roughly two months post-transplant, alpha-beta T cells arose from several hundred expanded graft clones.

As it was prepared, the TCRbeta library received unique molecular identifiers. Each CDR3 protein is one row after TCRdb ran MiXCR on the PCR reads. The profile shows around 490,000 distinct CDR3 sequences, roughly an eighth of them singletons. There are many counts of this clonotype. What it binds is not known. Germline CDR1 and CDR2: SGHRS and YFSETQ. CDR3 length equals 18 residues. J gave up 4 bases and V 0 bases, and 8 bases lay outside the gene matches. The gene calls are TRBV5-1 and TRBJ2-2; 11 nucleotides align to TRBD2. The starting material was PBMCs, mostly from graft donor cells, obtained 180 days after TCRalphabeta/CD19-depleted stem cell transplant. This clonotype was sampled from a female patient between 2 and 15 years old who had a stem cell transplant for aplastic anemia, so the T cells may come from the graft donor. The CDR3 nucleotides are TGCGCCAGCAGCTTGGATCCTAGCGGGAGGAGGGGCACCGGGGAGCTGTTTTTT. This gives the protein CASSLDPSGRRGTGELFF.